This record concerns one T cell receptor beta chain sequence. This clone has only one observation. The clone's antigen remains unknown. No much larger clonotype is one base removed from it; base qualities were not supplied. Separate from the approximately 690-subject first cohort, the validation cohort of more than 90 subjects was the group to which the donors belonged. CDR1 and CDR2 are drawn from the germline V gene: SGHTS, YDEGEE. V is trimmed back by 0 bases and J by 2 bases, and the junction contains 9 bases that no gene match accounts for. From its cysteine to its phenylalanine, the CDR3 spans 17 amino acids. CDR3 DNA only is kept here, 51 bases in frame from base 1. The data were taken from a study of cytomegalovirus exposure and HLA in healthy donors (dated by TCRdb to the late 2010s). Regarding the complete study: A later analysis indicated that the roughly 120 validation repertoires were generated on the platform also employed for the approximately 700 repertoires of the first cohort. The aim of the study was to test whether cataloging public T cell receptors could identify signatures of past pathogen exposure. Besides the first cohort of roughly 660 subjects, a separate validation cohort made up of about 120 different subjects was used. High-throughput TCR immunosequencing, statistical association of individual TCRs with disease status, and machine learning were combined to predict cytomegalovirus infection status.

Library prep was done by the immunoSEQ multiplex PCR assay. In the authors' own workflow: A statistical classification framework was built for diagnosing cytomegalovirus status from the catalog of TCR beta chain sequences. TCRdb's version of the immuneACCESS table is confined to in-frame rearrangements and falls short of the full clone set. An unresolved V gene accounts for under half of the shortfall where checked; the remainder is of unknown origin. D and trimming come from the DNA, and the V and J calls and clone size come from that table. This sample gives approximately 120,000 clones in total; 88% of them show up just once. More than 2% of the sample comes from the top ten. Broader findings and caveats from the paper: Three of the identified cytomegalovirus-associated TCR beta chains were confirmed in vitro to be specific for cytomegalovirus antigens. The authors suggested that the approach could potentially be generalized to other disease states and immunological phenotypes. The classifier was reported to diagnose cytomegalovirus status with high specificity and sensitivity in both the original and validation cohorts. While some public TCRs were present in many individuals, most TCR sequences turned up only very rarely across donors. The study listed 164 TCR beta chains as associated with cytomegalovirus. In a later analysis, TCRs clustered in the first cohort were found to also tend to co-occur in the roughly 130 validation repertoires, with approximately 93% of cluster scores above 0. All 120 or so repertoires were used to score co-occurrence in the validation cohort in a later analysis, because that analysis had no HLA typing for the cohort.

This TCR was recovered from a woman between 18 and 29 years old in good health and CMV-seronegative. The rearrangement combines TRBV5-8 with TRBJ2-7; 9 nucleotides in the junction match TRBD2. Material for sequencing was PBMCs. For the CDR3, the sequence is CASSLELFAGGPYEQYF. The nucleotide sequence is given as TGTGCCAGCAGCTTGGAACTATTTGCGGGAGGGCCCTACGAGCAGTACTTC.